A selection of T cell receptor beta chains follows, all from one sample in a study of T cells in localized non-small cell lung cancer. The repertoire was sequenced with immunoSEQ multiplex PCR; TCRdb's copy has only in-frame clones and lacks some. The sample shows around 36,000 clones, under 90% of them seen only once. The input for sequencing was peripheral blood mononuclear cells, taken before any cancer treatment. The receptors shown here come from a male donor at least 60 years old with stage II lung adenocarcinoma. Each CDR3 is given with its conserved first and last residue. D genes are given only for firm matches. Clone size is given for some rows only: seen once, a few or many times, or a class if the clone is expanded.

J | D | V | length | size | CDR3 | DNA
TRBJ2-5 | TRBD2 | TRBV7-2 | 15 | NA | CASSLMSSGKETQYF | TGTGCCAGCAGCTTAATGTCTAGCGGAAAAGAGACCCAGTACTTC
TRBJ2-3 | TRBD2 | TRBV19 | 16 | NA | CASTALSGRRTDTQYF | TGTGCCAGTACTGCCCTTAGCGGGAGGAGGACAGATACGCAGTATTTT
TRBJ2-2 | NA | TRBV29-1 | 13 | NA | CSVGQVNTGELFF | TGCAGCGTTGGACAGGTGAACACCGGGGAGCTGTTTTTT
TRBJ1-5 | NA | TRBV19 | 18 | NA | CASSLALETENSNQPQHF | TGTGCCAGTTCCCTAGCTCTAGAGACAGAGAATAGCAATCAGCCCCAGCATTTT
TRBJ2-7 | TRBD2 | TRBV27 | 14 | NA | CASTPTSGRYEQYF | TGTGCCAGCACTCCGACTAGCGGGAGGTACGAGCAGTACTTC
TRBJ2-7 | TRBD1 | TRBV5-4 | 14 | NA | CASSSGQGADEQYF | TGTGCCAGCAGCTCGGGACAGGGGGCGGACGAGCAGTACTTC
TRBJ2-1 | NA | TRBV4-3 | 13 | few | CASSREQGSEQFF | TGCGCCAGCAGCCGGGAACAGGGAAGTGAGCAGTTCTTC
TRBJ1-1 | NA | TRBV2 | 11 | NA | CASSVRVEAFF | TGTGCCAGCAGTGTTAGGGTCGAAGCTTTCTTT
TRBJ2-2 | NA | TRBV29-1 | 13 | NA | CSVEGDCLRGAVF | TGCAGCGTTGAAGGAGACTGTCTCCGGGGAGCTGTTTTT
TRBJ1-2 | TRBD1 | TRBV19 | 12 | NA | CASSEGGWGYTF | TGTGCCAGTAGTGAAGGGGGCTGGGGCTACACCTTC
TRBJ2-5 | NA | TRBV30 | 12 | once | CAWSPSASSQYF | TGTGCCTGGAGCCCCTCGGCGTCCTCCCAGTACTTC
TRBJ2-2 | NA | TRBV7-2 | 16 | NA | CASSFLGGDATGELFF | TGTGCCAGCAGCTTCCTAGGGGGGGATGCCACCGGGGAGCTGTTTTTT
TRBJ2-2 | NA | TRBV18 | 15 | NA | CASSPHARYTGELFF | TGTGCCAGCTCACCCCATGCCAGATACACCGGGGAGCTGTTTTTT
TRBJ2-1 | TRBD2 | TRBV6-5 | 12 | NA | CASSQSGTSLFF | TGTGCCAGCAGTCAGTCCGGGACTAGCCTGTTCTTC
TRBJ1-5 | TRBD1 | TRBV27 | 14 | NA | CASSFDRARGPQHF | TGTGCCAGCAGTTTCGACAGGGCCCGGGGACCCCAGCATTTT
TRBJ1-3 | NA | TRBV5-6 | 12 | NA | CASSLGGNTIYF | TGTGCCAGCAGCTTGGGTGGAAACACCATATATTTT
TRBJ2-2 | NA | TRBV27 | 15 | NA | CASSPLVMGAGELFF | TGTGCCAGCAGTCCCCTCGTAATGGGGGCCGGGGAGCTGTTTTTT
TRBJ2-3 | NA | TRBV14 | 12 | NA | CASSQYTDTQYF | TGTGCCAGCAGCCAATACACAGATACGCAGTATTTT
TRBJ1-3 | NA | TRBV5-5 | 15 | NA | CASSLVGATGNTIYF | TGTGCCAGCAGCTTGGTAGGGGCAACAGGAAACACCATATATTTT
TRBJ2-1 | NA | TRBV28 | 13 | NA | CASSSKSSGTRIF | TGTGCCAGCAGTTCTAAATCTTCCGGGACCCGGATCTTC
TRBJ1-1 | NA | TRBV6-8 | 13 | NA | CASSPPSDREAFF | TGTGCCAGCAGTCCCCCGTCGGACAGAGAAGCTTTCTTT
TRBJ1-4 | TRBD1 | TRBV7-9 | 15 | NA | CASSLGDRANEKLFF | TGTGCCAGCAGCTTAGGGGACAGGGCAAATGAAAAACTGTTTTTT
TRBJ1-1 | NA | TRBV29-1 | 13 | NA | CSVVNRVDTEAFF | TGCAGCGTTGTGAACAGGGTCGACACTGAAGCTTTCTTT
TRBJ1-1 | NA | TRBV6-5 | 14 | few | CASSRRESVSEAFF | TGTGCCAGCAGCCGCAGGGAATCGGTCAGTGAAGCTTTCTTT
TRBJ1-6 | NA | TRBV19 | 16 | NA | CASRLDAGDLYSPLHF | TGTGCCAGTAGACTCGACGCGGGAGATCTTTATTCACCCCTCCACTTT
TRBJ1-4 | NA | TRBV4-2 | 14 | NA | CASSQGAKGEKLFF | TGTGCCAGCAGCCAGGGGGCAAAGGGTGAAAAACTGTTTTTT
TRBJ1-1 | NA | TRBV2 | 14 | few | CASSPGTLNTEAFF | TGTGCCAGCAGTCCCGGGACCCTGAACACTGAAGCTTTCTTT
TRBJ1-3 | TRBD1 | TRBV6-1 | 14 | NA | CASSPDRVGNTIYF | TGTGCCAGCAGTCCAGACAGGGTGGGAAACACCATATATTTT
TRBJ1-1 | NA | TRBV5-6 | 15 | few | CASSRVLRGTTEAFF | TGTGCCAGCAGCCGAGTGCTGAGGGGGACCACTGAAGCTTTCTTT
TRBJ1-4 | NA | TRBV4-1 | 15 | NA | CASSHPGGTNEKLFF | TGCGCCAGCAGCCACCCGGGGGGCACTAATGAAAAACTGTTTTTT
TRBJ1-1 | TRBD1 | TRBV5-1 | 16 | NA | CASSPGGAGLNTEAFF | TGCGCCAGCAGCCCAGGGGGAGCGGGGCTCAACACTGAAGCTTTCTTT
TRBJ1-1 | NA | TRBV6-6 | 12 | NA | CASQQVSSEAFF | TGTGCCAGCCAACAGGTGAGCTCTGAAGCTTTCTTT
TRBJ1-2 | NA | TRBV6-1 | 13 | NA | CASSPHDRPGYTF | TGTGCCAGCAGTCCCCATGACAGGCCTGGCTACACCTTC
TRBJ2-2 | NA | TRBV6-1 | 14 | NA | CASSGTVFTGELFF | TGTGCCAGCAGTGGGACAGTATTCACCGGGGAGCTGTTTTTT
TRBJ2-5 | NA | TRBV11-1 | 16 | NA | CASSSIDRYYQETQYF | TGTGCCAGCAGTTCCATCGACAGGTATTATCAAGAGACCCAGTACTTC
TRBJ1-1 | NA | TRBV5-4 | 13 | once | CASSLTQGTEAFF | TGTGCCAGCAGCTTAACGCAGGGAACCGAAGCTTTCTTT
TRBJ1-3 | NA | TRBV30 | 15 | NA | CAWGAPLTRRHFLYF | TGTGCCTGGGGGGCCCCCCTCACGAGACGGCACTTCTTATATTTT
TRBJ1-2 | TRBD1 | TRBV10-3 | 15 | few | CAISEPGQGETGYTF | TGTGCCATCAGTGAACCGGGACAGGGGGAGACAGGCTACACCTTC
TRBJ2-5 | NA | TRBV6-6 | 10 | NA | CARGKETQYF | TGTGCCAGGGGAAAAGAGACCCAGTACTTC